The next 23 T cell receptor beta chains were all read from a single sample in a study of T cells after yellow fever vaccination. TCRdb passed the 5' RACE reads through MiXCR, listing each CDR3 protein once. The profile shows 120,000 or so distinct CDR3 sequences, nearly 15% of them singletons. The input for sequencing was CD8+ T cells sorted from PBMCs, taken 5 days after the yellow fever booster vaccination. The receptors derive from a man younger than 30 who received the YFV17D yellow fever vaccine.

The gene calls are TRBV5-6 and TRBJ2-7, with D hard to call. In germline, CDR1 is SGHDT, CDR2 YYEEEE. The CDR3 extends over 14 amino acids. V was trimmed by 0 bases and J by 3 bases, leaving 10 bases between them. CDR3: CASSLVQADYEQYV. CDR3 DNA: TGTGCCAGCAGCTTGGTTCAGGCTGACTACGAGCAGTACGTC.

This CDR3 is CASSSYRGQYEQYV. CDR3 DNA sequence: TGTGCCAGCAGTTCCTACAGGGGGCAATACGAGCAGTACGTC. The chain has TRBV27 and TRBJ2-7; 9 bases are a match to TRBD1. Looked up from germline, CDR1 is MNHEY and CDR2 is SMNVEV (reference sequence). The CDR3 is 14 residues long. The V gene end was trimmed by 4 bases and the J gene end by 4 bases; junction bases not matched to a gene: 5.

The J gene is TRBJ1-5, the V gene TRBV27; possible D gene TRBD1, 5 bases. The CDR3 totals 16 residues. Germline V gene lookup returns CDR1 MNHEY and CDR2 SMNVEV (reference sequence). Deletions cut 8 bases from V and 0 bases from J, with 17 bases between. This CDR3 reads CASAYTGRYSNQPQHF. CDR3 nucleotides: TGTGCCAGCGCGTACACAGGCCGATATAGCAATCAGCCCCAGCATTTT.

The rearrangement uses TRBV10-3 and TRBJ1-1; D uncertain. V was shortened by 0 bases and J by 1 base, with 12 bases between the two germline ends. The CDR3 has 16 residues. CDR1 and CDR2 (germline): ENHRY, SYGVKD. The CDR3 is CAISESPVSPNTEAFF. CDR3 bases: TGTGCCATCAGTGAGTCTCCAGTCTCCCCGAACACTGAAGCTTTCTTT.

The genes are TRBV5-5 and TRBJ2-3, with unresolved D. Germline assignment: CDR1 SGHKS and CDR2 YYEKEE (reference sequence). Trimming removed 4 bases from V and 4 bases from J, with 13 bases in between. This CDR3 has 14 residues. The CDR3 DNA follows: TGTGCCAGCAGCCTGGGGTTTGGGGCAGATACGCAGTATTTT. Translated: CASSLGFGADTQYF.

The chain employs TRBV3-1 and TRBJ2-5, with D perhaps matching TRBD1 (6 bases). Per the germline V gene, CDR1 is LGHDT and CDR2 is YNNKEL (reference sequence). V lost 0 bases, J lost 5 bases, and 28 bases lay in between. The CDR3 length is 20 residues. As DNA, the CDR3 is TGTGCCAGCAGCCAAGACAGGATGGTCCCAGGGGTAACTTCCCCGGAGACCCAGTACTTC. Protein: CASSQDRMVPGVTSPETQYF.

This clonotype was detected many times. V gene TRBV7-2 combines with J gene TRBJ2-1; 12 bases align to TRBD2. The ends lost 5 bases at V and 5 bases at J; junction bases unmatched: 4. The CDR3 runs 15 residues. CDR1 and CDR2 (germline): SGHTA, FQGNSA. The CDR3 protein is CASSHGLAGNNEQFF. The CDR3 DNA reads as TGTGCCAGCAGCCACGGACTAGCGGGGAACAATGAGCAGTTCTTC.

This clonotype was seen a few times. The chain couples TRBV4-3 to TRBJ1-5, with D perhaps matching TRBD1 (5 bases). CDR3 length: 15 residues. V was pared by 4 bases and J by 1 base, with 11 bases between. CDR1 and CDR2 from the germline V gene are LGHNA and YSLEER. The CDR3 protein is CASSRVWGSNQPQHF. The CDR3 region has the DNA TGCGCCAGCAGCCGAGTGTGGGGGAGCAATCAGCCCCAGCATTTT.

The chain employs TRBV19 and TRBJ1-5; no clear D gene. The V gene lost 3 bases and the J gene lost 7 bases, with 13 bases spanning the gap. The CDR3 runs to 14 residues. The V gene's germline CDR1 is LNHDA and CDR2 SQIVND (reference sequence). The CDR3 DNA reads TGTGCCAGTAGTATCCCTGGGCTGGCGCAGCCCCAGCATTTT. Protein: CASSIPGLAQPQHF.

The rearrangement joins TRBV7-9 to TRBJ1-1; D may be TRBD1 (6 bases). The CDR3 totals 17 residues. The ends were cut back, 7 bases at V and 0 bases at J, with 21 bases in the middle. Germline values: CDR1 SEHNR, CDR2 FQNEAQ (reference sequence). The CDR3 nucleotides read TGTGCCAGCAACGCTTGGGCACAGGGCGTTATGAACACTGAAGCTTTCTTT. Its translation: CASNAWAQGVMNTEAFF. The full variable domain, in which reference TRBV7-9 and TRBJ1-1 provide the parts outside the CDR3, is DTGVSQNPRHKITKRGQNVTFRCDPISEHNRLYWYRQTLGQGPEFLTYFQNEAQLEKSRLLSDRFSAERPKGSFSTLEIQRTEQGDSAMYLCASNAWAQGVMNTEAFFGQGTRLTVV.

The chain employs TRBV5-3 and TRBJ1-2, with TRBD1 matching over 7 bases. TRBV5-3 is sorted into the ORF group, with uncertain function. Trimming removed 5 bases from V and 8 bases from J; junction bases left unmatched: 12. CDR3 size: 14 residues. This chain's CDR3 is CARSWDRIPPGYTF. In nucleotides, the CDR3 is TGTGCCAGAAGTTGGGACAGAATCCCACCCGGCTACACCTTC.

This clonotype has only a few counts. The chain carries TRBV4-3 and TRBJ2-2, with D unclear. The V and J ends lost 4 bases and 8 bases respectively, with 8 bases between them. Per germline, CDR1 LGHNA and CDR2 YSLEER. This CDR3 region has 12 residues. The CDR3 reads CASSPGLGELFF. CDR3 sequence (DNA): TGCGCCAGCAGCCCGGGTTTGGGGGAGCTGTTTTTT.

The chain joins TRBV20-1 to TRBJ2-3, with 7 bases fitting TRBD2. Germline V gene sequence: CDR1 DFQATT, CDR2 SNEGSKA (reference sequence). The junction had 3 bases not matched to a gene; V was cut back by 6 bases and J by 0 bases. This CDR3 has 13 amino acids. The CDR3 here is CSARDYSTDTQYF. In nucleotides, the CDR3 is TGCAGTGCAAGGGACTATAGCACAGATACGCAGTATTTT.

The genes are TRBV24-1 and TRBJ2-5; D is undetermined. Germline CDR1 KGHDR, CDR2 SFDVKD. The CDR3 covers 13 residues. Trimming took 2 bases from V and 5 from J, leaving 8 bases between them. CDR3 sequence: CATSDYERETQYF. CDR3 coding DNA: TGTGCCACCAGTGATTACGAAAGGGAGACCCAGTACTTC.

Only a few counts were recorded for this clonotype. This chain links TRBV7-9 with TRBJ2-2; 9 bases align to TRBD1. The germline V gene encodes CDR1 SEHNR and CDR2 FQNEAQ (reference sequence). The V and J ends lost 5 bases and 3 bases, in that order; junction bases with no gene match: 4. The CDR3 runs to 15 residues. CDR3 amino acids: CASSRTGVHTGELFF. The CDR3 region has the DNA TGTGCCAGCAGCCGGACAGGGGTGCACACCGGGGAGCTGTTTTTT.

V gene TRBV13 combines with J gene TRBJ2-5, with TRBD2 identical over 10 bases. With V trimmed by 3 bases and J by 3 bases, 4 bases remained unmatched. Per germline, CDR1 PRHDT and CDR2 FYEKMQ (reference sequence). This CDR3 comprises 15 residues. The CDR3 protein is CASSFPSGGEETQYF. Here the CDR3 DNA reads TGTGCCAGCAGCTTTCCTAGCGGGGGAGAAGAGACCCAGTACTTC.

In this sample, this clonotype turned up a few times. The rearrangement uses TRBV27 and TRBJ2-7; D tentatively fits TRBD1 or TRBD2 (7 bases each). Trimming removed 4 bases at V and 11 bases at J, with 12 bases between. Germline V lookup: CDR1 MNHEY, CDR2 SMNVEV (reference sequence). This CDR3 is built from 11 residues. The CDR3 loop reads CASSSQGREYV. DNA of the CDR3: TGTGCCAGCAGTTCACAGGGGAGGGAGTACGTC.

The rearrangement joins TRBV7-2 to TRBJ1-5; D ambiguous. V was cut by 1 base and J by 10 bases, with 2 bases left in between. Per the germline V gene, CDR1 is SGHTA and CDR2 is FQGNSA. The length of the CDR3 is 10 residues. CDR3 DNA: TGTGCCAGCAGCTTAGATCCCCAGCATTTT. Its translation is CASSLDPQHF.

The chain couples TRBV5-5 to TRBJ1-1, with D hard to call. The V and J ends lost 7 bases and 2 bases respectively, with 15 bases between them. This CDR3 is built from 14 residues. The V gene's germline CDR1 is SGHKS and CDR2 YYEKEE (reference sequence). The CDR3 DNA follows: TGTGCCAGCGGATCTGGGATAGTCAACACTGAAGCTTTCTTT. Its translation is CASGSGIVNTEAFF.

V usage is TRBV9 and J usage is TRBJ2-7; a weak D match, TRBD1 (6 bases). V lost 5 bases, J lost 4 bases, and 13 bases lay in between. The CDR3 sequence is 13 residues long. Germline CDR1 is SGDLS and CDR2 is YYNGEE. CDR3 coding DNA: TGTGCCAGCAGTTCCCGGGACAATTACGAGCAGTACTTC. It specifies CASSSRDNYEQYF.

This clonotype was found many times. The chain carries TRBV29-1 and TRBJ2-3; no reliable D call. In germline, CDR1 is SQVTM, CDR2 ANQGSEA. Trimming cost V 0 bases and J 0 bases, with 10 bases left between them. The CDR3 sequence is 15 residues long. For the CDR3, the DNA is TGCAGCGTTGAAGATCGTGGCAGGAGCACAGATACGCAGTATTTT. Translating gives CSVEDRGRSTDTQYF.

The V and J genes are TRBV15 and TRBJ2-5; 9 nucleotides match TRBD1. The junction had 15 bases not matched to a gene; V was cut back by 2 bases and J by 2 bases. CDR1 and CDR2 (germline): LNHNV, YYDKDF (reference sequence). The CDR3 extends over 19 amino acids. DNA for the CDR3: TGTGCCACCAGCAGAACGTTCATCCGGGACAGGGATCAACAAGAGACCCAGTACTTC. This translates into CATSRTFIRDRDQQETQYF.

This clonotype occurred a few times. The chain joins TRBV7-8 to TRBJ2-1, with a weak D call TRBD2 (6 bases). The CDR3 has 15 residues. CDR1 SGHVS and CDR2 FQNEAQ come from the germline V gene. Trimming cost V 0 bases and J 8 bases, with 14 bases left between them. The CDR3 region has the DNA TGTGCCAGCAGCTTAGCGGGGGGAAATAAGGATGAGCAGTTCTTC. This translates into CASSLAGGNKDEQFF. Using reference TRBV7-8 and TRBJ2-1 for the parts outside the CDR3, the full variable domain is GAGVSQSPRYKVAKRGQDVALRCDPISGHVSLFWYQQALGQGPEFLTYFQNEAQLDKSGLPSDRFFAERPEGSVSTLKIQRTQQEDSAVYLCASSLAGGNKDEQFFGPGTRLTVL.